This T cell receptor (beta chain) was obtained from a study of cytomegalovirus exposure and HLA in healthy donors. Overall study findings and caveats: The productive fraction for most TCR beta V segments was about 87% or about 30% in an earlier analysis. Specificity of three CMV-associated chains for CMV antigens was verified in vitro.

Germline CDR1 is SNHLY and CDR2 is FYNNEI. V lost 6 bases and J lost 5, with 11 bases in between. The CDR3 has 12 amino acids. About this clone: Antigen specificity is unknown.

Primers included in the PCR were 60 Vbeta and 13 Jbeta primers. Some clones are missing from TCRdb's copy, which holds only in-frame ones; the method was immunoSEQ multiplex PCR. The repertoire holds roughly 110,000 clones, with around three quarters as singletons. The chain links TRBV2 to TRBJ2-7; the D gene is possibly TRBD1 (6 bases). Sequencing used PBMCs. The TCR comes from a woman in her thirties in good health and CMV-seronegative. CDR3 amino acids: CASRDSAHEQYF. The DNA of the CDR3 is TGTGCCAGCAGGGACAGTGCGCACGAGCAGTACTTC.